The next 19 T cell receptor beta chains were all read from a single sample in a study of T cell responses to AZD1222 COVID-19 vaccine. Some clones are missing from TCRdb's copy, which holds only in-frame ones; the method was immunoSEQ multiplex PCR. The data contain about 110,000 clones, 85% to 95% of them seen just once; the ten biggest clones take up roughly 7.8%. The material was peripheral blood, obtained on day 0 of AZD1222 vaccination. These receptors were obtained from an adult in good health.

The rearrangement links TRBV9 to TRBJ2-7, with D unclear. The CDR3 runs to 14 residues. Germline loops: CDR1 SGDLS, CDR2 YYNGEE. Trimming took off 0 bases at V and 0 bases at J, with 7 bases between the two ends. Here the CDR3 reads CASSVGYRSYEQYF. In DNA, the CDR3 is TGTGCCAGCAGCGTAGGGTACCGCTCCTACGAGCAGTACTTC.

The J gene is TRBJ1-5, the V gene TRBV30; no clear D. Trimming cost V 2 bases and J 10 bases, with 12 bases left between them. The CDR3 loop spans 12 amino acids. Looked up from germline, CDR1 is GTSNPN and CDR2 is SVGIG (reference sequence). The CDR3 nucleotides are TGTGCCTGGAGTATAGGAATTGAACCCCAGCATTTT. Its translation is CAWSIGIEPQHF.

The genes are TRBV5-8 and TRBJ1-1; D possibly corresponds to TRBD1 (5 bases). The V gene lost 9 bases and the J gene lost 0 bases, with 18 bases spanning the gap. From germline, CDR1 is SGHTS and CDR2 YDEGEE. CDR3 size: 15 residues. The CDR3 nucleotides read TGTGCCACCTTTGGGACCACGGTCTTGAACACTGAAGCTTTCTTT. Encoded protein: CATFGTTVLNTEAFF. The full variable domain, rest sourced from reference TRBV5-8 and TRBJ1-1, is EAGVTQSPTHLIKTRGQQATLRCSPISGHTSVYWYQQALGLGLQFLLWYDEGEERNRGNFPPRFSGRQFPNYSSELNVNALELEDSALYLCATFGTTVLNTEAFFGQGTRLTVV.

V and J are TRBV27 and TRBJ1-5, with a possible D match to TRBD1 (5 bases). V lost 2 bases to trimming and J lost 7 bases, with 12 bases between them. Germline V gives CDR1 MNHEY, CDR2 SMNVEV (reference sequence). This CDR3 spans 14 amino acids. CDR3 loop: CASSLVGGEQPQHF. The CDR3 DNA follows: TGTGCCAGCAGTTTAGTTGGGGGGGAGCAGCCCCAGCATTTT.

This sequence joins TRBV7-2 and TRBJ2-7; no clear D gene. Trimming left V 10 bases short and J 7 bases short, with 20 bases between. The length of the CDR3 is 13 residues. CDR1 and CDR2 (germline): SGHTA, FQGNSA. The CDR3 loop is CATSFAFGDEQYF. The CDR3 coding sequence is TGTGCCACCTCCTTCGCTTTTGGAGATGAGCAGTACTTC.

The rearrangement joins TRBV28 to TRBJ1-2, with D possibly matching TRBD1 (6 bases). The germline V gene encodes CDR1 MDHEN and CDR2 SYDVKM. The CDR3 loop spans 13 amino acids. V was pared by 8 bases and J by 4 bases, with 14 bases between. The CDR3 DNA reads as TGTGCCAGCTGGGGGGGCGGCTTCTATGGCTACACCTTC. Translated, it gives CASWGGGFYGYTF.

This clone was recorded once. V usage is TRBV9 and J usage is TRBJ2-7; 8 nucleotides align to TRBD1. The CDR3 totals 13 residues. J was trimmed by 5 bases and V by 0 bases; bases with no gene match: 1. The germline gives CDR1 SGDLS, CDR2 YYNGEE. In DNA form, the CDR3 reads TGTGCCAGCAGCGTAGGACAGGGGAACGAGCAGTACTTC. Translated: CASSVGQGNEQYF.

The chain joins TRBV7-9 to TRBJ1-1, with TRBD1 matching 11 bases. The germline V gene has CDR1 SEHNR and CDR2 FQNEAQ (reference sequence). The trim removed 5 bases at V and 7 bases at J, leaving 6 bases unmatched. The CDR3 covers 14 residues. The CDR3 region has the DNA TGTGCCAGCAGCCCCGGGACAGGGGGAAATGAAGCTTTCTTT. Translated, it gives CASSPGTGGNEAFF.

V usage is TRBV7-9 and J usage is TRBJ1-2, with 8 positions matching TRBD1. The V gene's germline CDR1 is SEHNR and CDR2 FQNEAQ (reference sequence). The junction had 6 bases not matched to a gene; V was cut back by 3 bases and J by 6 bases. The CDR3 extends over 14 amino acids. CDR3 protein: CASSLQGARNGYTF. The CDR3 DNA reads TGTGCCAGCAGCTTGCAGGGGGCGCGGAATGGCTACACCTTC.

The rearrangement links TRBV27 to TRBJ2-7, with 7 nucleotides matching TRBD1. Germline lookup yields CDR1 MNHEY and CDR2 SMNVEV (reference sequence). V shed 5 bases and J 2 bases; nucleotides not matched to a gene: 15. The CDR3 spans 17 residues. The CDR3 here is CASSPRQGFLGTYEQYF. CDR3 DNA sequence: TGTGCCAGCAGTCCACGACAGGGATTTCTAGGGACCTACGAGCAGTACTTC.

The chain has TRBV3-1 (or the pseudogene TRBV3-2) and TRBJ1-2; the D gene is possibly TRBD1 (5 bases). The V end lost 2 bases, the J end lost 7 bases, and 11 bases lay between the germline ends. There are 13 residues in the CDR3. CDR1 LGHDT and CDR2 YNNKEL come from the germline V gene (reference sequence). In nucleotides, the CDR3 is TGTGCCAGCAGCCAATCGGGGGTGGGTGGCTACACCTTC. Translation gives CASSQSGVGGYTF.

The chain recombines TRBV12-5 with TRBJ1-5; a possible D gene is TRBD1 (5 bases). The CDR3 loop spans 16 amino acids. V was clipped by 5 bases and J by 5 bases, with 19 bases between them. CDR1 LGHNT and CDR2 FRNRAP come from the germline V gene. The chain's CDR3 is CASGPPQAGTDQPQHF. The CDR3 region has the DNA TGTGCTAGTGGTCCCCCACAGGCAGGGACCGATCAGCCCCAGCATTTT.

V gene TRBV2 combines with J gene TRBJ2-3, with a possible D match to TRBD2 (6 bases). The CDR3 is 16 amino acids. In germline, CDR1 is SNHLY, CDR2 FYNNEI. V was shortened by 4 bases and J by 6 bases, with 20 bases between the two germline ends. The CDR3 bases are TGTGCCAGCAGTGTCAGGACGGTCGGTGGGAGGGATACGCAGTATTTT. It encodes CASSVRTVGGRDTQYF.

The gene calls are TRBV20-1 and TRBJ2-5; D tentatively fits TRBD1 or TRBD2 (5 bases each). V shed 7 bases and J shed 5 bases, with 5 bases lying between them. This CDR3 has 9 amino acids. Germline V gene sequence: CDR1 DFQATT, CDR2 SNEGSKA (reference sequence). DNA of the CDR3: TGCAGTGGGGGGGAGACCCAGTACTTC. This encodes CSGGETQYF.

This clone is a singleton in its sample. J is TRBJ2-5 and V is TRBV14, with 9 bases fitting TRBD2. In germline, CDR1 is SGHDN, CDR2 FVKESK. The J segment lost 2 bases and the V segment lost 2 bases, leaving 9 bases of the junction unmatched. This CDR3 spans 17 amino acids. The CDR3 DNA is TGTGCCAGCAGCCAATCAAACCTAGCGGGGTTTCAAGAGACCCAGTACTTC. Translation gives CASSQSNLAGFQETQYF.

The chain couples TRBV7-9 to TRBJ1-2; a weak D match, TRBD1 (5 bases). CDR3 size: 14 residues. CDR1 is SEHNR and CDR2 is FQNEAQ in the germline V gene (reference sequence). The V end lost 5 bases, the J end lost 8 bases, and 18 bases lay between the germline ends. The chain's CDR3 is CASSLSPGRAGYTF. CDR3 nucleotide sequence: TGTGCCAGCAGCCTAAGCCCAGGGAGGGCGGGCTACACCTTC.

This clone has a single count. V gene TRBV6-5 combines with J gene TRBJ1-2; 8 nucleotides line up with TRBD1. The germline V gene encodes CDR1 MNHEY and CDR2 SVGAGI. The CDR3 totals 14 residues. Trimming removed 4 bases from V and 3 bases from J; junction bases left unmatched: 4. The CDR3 spells CASSSSGGDYGYTF. For the CDR3, the DNA is TGTGCCAGCAGTTCGTCAGGGGGCGACTATGGCTACACCTTC.

V usage is TRBV5-1 and J usage is TRBJ2-2; 10 bases line up with TRBD2. This CDR3 has 16 amino acids. The V gene end was trimmed by 4 bases and the J gene end by 5 bases; junction bases not matched to a gene: 8. In germline, CDR1 is SGHRS, CDR2 YFSETQ. CDR3 region: CASSPGLAENTGELFF. CDR3 sequence (DNA): TGCGCCAGCAGCCCTGGACTAGCGGAGAATACCGGGGAGCTGTTTTTT.

The chain is built from TRBV5-4 and TRBJ2-2; D may correspond to TRBD1 or TRBD2 (6 bases each). The length of the CDR3 is 15 residues. Between the trimmed V and J ends, which lost 5 bases and 4 bases, there was a span of 15 bases. The germline gives CDR1 SGHNT, CDR2 YYREEE (reference sequence). CDR3 amino acids: CASRVGGPGTGELFF. The CDR3 bases are TGTGCCAGCAGGGTTGGGGGGCCGGGCACCGGGGAGCTGTTTTTT.